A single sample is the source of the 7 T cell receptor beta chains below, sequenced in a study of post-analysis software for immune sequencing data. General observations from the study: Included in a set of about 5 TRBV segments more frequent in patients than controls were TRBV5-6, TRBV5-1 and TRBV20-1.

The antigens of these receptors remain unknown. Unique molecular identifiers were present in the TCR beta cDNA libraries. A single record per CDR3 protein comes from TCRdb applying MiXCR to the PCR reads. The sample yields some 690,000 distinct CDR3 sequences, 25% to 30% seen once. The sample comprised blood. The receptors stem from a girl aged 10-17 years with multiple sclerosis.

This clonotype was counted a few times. The CDR3 DNA follows: TGCGCCAGCAGCTTGGGACTAGCGGCACCTGAGCAGTTCTTC. It yields the protein CASSLGLAAPEQFF. The rearrangement joins TRBV5-1 to TRBJ2-1; 9 bases fit TRBD2. This CDR3 is 14 amino acids long. The V and J ends lost 0 bases and 9 bases, in that order; junction bases with no gene match: 4. Per germline, CDR1 SGHRS and CDR2 YFSETQ.

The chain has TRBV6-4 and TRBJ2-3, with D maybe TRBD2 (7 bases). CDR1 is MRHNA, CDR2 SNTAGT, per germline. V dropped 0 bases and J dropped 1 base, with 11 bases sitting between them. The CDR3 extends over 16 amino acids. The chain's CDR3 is CASSDSAGAGTDTQYF. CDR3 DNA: TGTGCCAGCAGTGACTCCGCGGGGGCCGGCACAGATACGCAGTATTTT.

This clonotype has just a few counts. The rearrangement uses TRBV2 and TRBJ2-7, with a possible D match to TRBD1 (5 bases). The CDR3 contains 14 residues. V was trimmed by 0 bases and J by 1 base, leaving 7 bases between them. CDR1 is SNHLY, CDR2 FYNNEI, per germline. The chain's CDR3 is CASSEAGQSYEQYF. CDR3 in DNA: TGTGCCAGCAGTGAAGCGGGGCAGTCCTACGAGCAGTACTTC.

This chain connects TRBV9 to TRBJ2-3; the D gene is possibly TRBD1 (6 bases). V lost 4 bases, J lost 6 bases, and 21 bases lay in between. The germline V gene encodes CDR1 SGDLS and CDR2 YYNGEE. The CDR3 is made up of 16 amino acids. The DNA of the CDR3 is TGTGCCAGCAGCCCACAGGGTGTGGTTATCGCGGATACGCAGTATTTT. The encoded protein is CASSPQGVVIADTQYF.

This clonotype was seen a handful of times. CDR3 sequence reads: CASSQLRTLSYNEQFF. CDR3 DNA sequence: TGTGCCAGCAGCCAACTGCGGACTCTCTCCTACAATGAGCAGTTCTTC. The V and J genes are TRBV7-8 and TRBJ2-1; D possibly corresponds to TRBD2 (5 bases). The CDR3 spans 16 residues. Deletions cut 5 bases from V and 0 bases from J, with 14 bases between. Germline values: CDR1 SGHVS, CDR2 FQNEAQ. Drawing the rest from reference TRBV7-8 and TRBJ2-1, the complete variable domain is GAGVSQSPRYKVAKRGQDVALRCDPISGHVSLFWYQQALGQGPEFLTYFQNEAQLDKSGLPSDRFFAERPEGSVSTLKIQRTQQEDSAVYLCASSQLRTLSYNEQFFGPGTRLTVL.

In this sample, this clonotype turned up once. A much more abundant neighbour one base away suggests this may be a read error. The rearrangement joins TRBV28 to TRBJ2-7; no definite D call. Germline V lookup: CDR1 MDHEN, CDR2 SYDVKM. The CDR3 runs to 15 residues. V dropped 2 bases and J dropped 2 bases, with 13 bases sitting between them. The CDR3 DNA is TGTGCCAGCAGTTTAGAATCTGTCCGCCCCTACGAGCAGTACTTC. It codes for CASSLESVRPYEQYF. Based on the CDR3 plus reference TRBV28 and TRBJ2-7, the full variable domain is DVKVTQSSRYLVKRTGEKVFLECVQDMDHENMFWYRQDPGLGLRLIYFSYDVKMKEKGDIPEGYSVSREKKERFSLILESASTNQTSMYLCASSLESVRPYEQYFGPGTRLTVT.

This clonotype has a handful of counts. CDR3 sequence reads: CATSTNYEQYF. In DNA form, the CDR3 reads TGTGCCACTAGTACCAACTACGAGCAGTACTTC. The V call is TRBV28, the J call TRBJ2-7, with D unclear. CDR1 MDHEN and CDR2 SYDVKM come from the germline V gene. There are 11 residues in the CDR3. Trimming removed 10 bases at V and 3 bases at J, with 10 bases between.